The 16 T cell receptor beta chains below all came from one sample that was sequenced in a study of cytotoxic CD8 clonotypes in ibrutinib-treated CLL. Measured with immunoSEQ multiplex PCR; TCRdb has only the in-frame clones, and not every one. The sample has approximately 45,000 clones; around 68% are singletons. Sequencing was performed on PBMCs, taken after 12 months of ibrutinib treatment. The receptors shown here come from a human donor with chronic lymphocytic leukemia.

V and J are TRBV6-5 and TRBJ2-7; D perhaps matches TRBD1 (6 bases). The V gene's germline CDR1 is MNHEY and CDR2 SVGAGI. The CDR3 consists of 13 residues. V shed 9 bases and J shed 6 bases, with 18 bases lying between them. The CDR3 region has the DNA TGTGCCAGTACATGGACAGCGGCTTTCGAGCAGTACTTC. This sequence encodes CASTWTAAFEQYF.

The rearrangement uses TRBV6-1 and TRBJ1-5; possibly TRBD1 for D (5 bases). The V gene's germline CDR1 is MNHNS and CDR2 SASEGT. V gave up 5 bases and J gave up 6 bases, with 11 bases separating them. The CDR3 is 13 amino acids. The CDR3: CASSRQGGQPQHF. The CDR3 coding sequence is TGTGCCAGCAGTCGTCAGGGAGGTCAGCCCCAGCATTTT.

The CDR3 coding sequence is TGTGCCAGCAGTTACGTGGGGGGCCAGGAGACCCAGTACTTC. It yields the protein CASSYVGGQETQYF. This rearrangement joins TRBV6-5 to TRBJ2-5; the D call may be TRBD1 or TRBD2 (6 bases each). The CDR3 length is 14 residues. The V end was cut by 2 bases, the J end by 5 bases, with 12 bases between. Germline CDR1 reads MNHEY; CDR2 reads SVGAGI.

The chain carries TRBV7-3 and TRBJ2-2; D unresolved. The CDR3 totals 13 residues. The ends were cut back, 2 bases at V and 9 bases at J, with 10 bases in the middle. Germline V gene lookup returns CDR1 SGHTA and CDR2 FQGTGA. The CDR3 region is CASSLASSRELFF. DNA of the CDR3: TGTGCCAGCAGCTTAGCCTCGTCAAGGGAGCTGTTTTTT. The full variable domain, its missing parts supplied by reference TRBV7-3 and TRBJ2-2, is GAGVSQTPSNKVTEKGKYVELRCDPISGHTALYWYRQSLGQGPEFLIYFQGTGAADDSGLPNDRFFAVRPEGSVSTLKIQRTERGDSAVYLCASSLASSRELFFGEGSRLTVL.

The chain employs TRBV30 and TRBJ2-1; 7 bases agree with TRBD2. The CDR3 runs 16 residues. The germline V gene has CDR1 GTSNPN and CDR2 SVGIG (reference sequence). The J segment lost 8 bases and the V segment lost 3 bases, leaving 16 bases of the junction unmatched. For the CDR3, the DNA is TGTGCCTGGAGCGCTCTCCCGGACTGGGGGGGGTATGAGCAGTTCTTC. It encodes CAWSALPDWGGYEQFF.

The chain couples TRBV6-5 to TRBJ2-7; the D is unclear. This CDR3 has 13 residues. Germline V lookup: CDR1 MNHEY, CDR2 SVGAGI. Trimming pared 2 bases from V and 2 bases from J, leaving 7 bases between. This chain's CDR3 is CASSYGVPYEQYF. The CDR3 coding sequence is TGTGCCAGCAGTTACGGGGTCCCCTACGAGCAGTACTTC.

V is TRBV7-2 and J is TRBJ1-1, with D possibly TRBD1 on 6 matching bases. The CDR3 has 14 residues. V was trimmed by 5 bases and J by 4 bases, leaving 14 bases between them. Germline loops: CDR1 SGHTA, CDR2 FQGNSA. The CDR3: CASSVTGRGTEAFF. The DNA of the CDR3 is TGTGCCAGCAGCGTAACAGGGAGAGGCACTGAAGCTTTCTTT.

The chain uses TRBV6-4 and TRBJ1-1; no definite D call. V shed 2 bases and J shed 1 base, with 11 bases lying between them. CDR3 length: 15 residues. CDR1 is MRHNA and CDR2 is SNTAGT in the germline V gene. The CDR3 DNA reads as TGTGCCAGCAGTGACCCCGACACAGCGAACACTGAAGCTTTCTTT. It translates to CASSDPDTANTEAFF.

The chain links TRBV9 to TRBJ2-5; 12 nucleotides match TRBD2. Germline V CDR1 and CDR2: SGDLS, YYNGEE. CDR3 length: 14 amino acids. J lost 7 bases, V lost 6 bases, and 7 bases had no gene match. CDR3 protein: CASNLAGGPGTQYF. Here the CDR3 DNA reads TGTGCCAGCAACCTAGCGGGGGGGCCGGGGACCCAGTACTTC.

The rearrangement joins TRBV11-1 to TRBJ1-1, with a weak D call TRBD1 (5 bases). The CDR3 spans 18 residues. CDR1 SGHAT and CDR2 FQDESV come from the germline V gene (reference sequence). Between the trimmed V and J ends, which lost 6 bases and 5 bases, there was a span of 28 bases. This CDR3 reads CASRFTARGPGSLTEAFF. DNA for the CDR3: TGTGCCAGCAGATTTACCGCTCGGGGACCCGGTAGTTTGACTGAAGCTTTCTTT.

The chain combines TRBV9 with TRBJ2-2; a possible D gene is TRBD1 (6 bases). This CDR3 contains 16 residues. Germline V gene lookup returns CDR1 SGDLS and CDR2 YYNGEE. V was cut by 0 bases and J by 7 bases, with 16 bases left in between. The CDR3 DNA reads TGTGCCAGCAGCGTAGCGGTGGGGGCTGACGGCGGGGAGCTGTTTTTT. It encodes CASSVAVGADGGELFF. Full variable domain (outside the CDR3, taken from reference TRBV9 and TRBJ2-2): DSGVTQTPKHLITATGQRVTLRCSPRSGDLSVYWYQQSLDQGLQFLIQYYNGEERAKGNILERFSAQQFPDLHSELNLSSLELGDSALYFCASSVAVGADGGELFFGEGSRLTVL.

CDR3 DNA: TGTGCCAGCAGTTACTCACCCGACGAGCAGTACTTC. Its translation: CASSYSPDEQYF. The V call is TRBV6-5, the J call TRBJ2-7; no definite D call. CDR1 and CDR2 (germline): MNHEY, SVGAGI. This CDR3 contains 12 residues. The V and J ends lost 0 bases and 5 bases respectively, with 5 bases between them.

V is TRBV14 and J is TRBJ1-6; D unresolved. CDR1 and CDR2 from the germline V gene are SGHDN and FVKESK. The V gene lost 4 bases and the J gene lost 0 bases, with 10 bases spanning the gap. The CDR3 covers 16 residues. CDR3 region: CASSRRSSSYNSPLHF. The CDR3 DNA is TGTGCCAGCAGCCGCCGGTCAAGCTCCTATAATTCACCCCTCCACTTT.

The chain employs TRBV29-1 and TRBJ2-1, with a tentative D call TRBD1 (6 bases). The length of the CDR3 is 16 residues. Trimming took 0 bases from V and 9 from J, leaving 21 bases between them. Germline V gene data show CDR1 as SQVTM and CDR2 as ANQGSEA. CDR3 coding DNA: TGCAGCGTTGAAGATTTGCCCGGGACAATTGTTCGTGAGCAGTTCTTC. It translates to CSVEDLPGTIVREQFF.

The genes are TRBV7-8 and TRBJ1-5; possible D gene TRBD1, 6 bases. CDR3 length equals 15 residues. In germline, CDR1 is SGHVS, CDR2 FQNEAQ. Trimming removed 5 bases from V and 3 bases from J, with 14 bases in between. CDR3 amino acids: CASSPETGYNQPQHF. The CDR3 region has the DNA TGTGCCAGCAGCCCCGAGACAGGCTACAATCAGCCCCAGCATTTT.

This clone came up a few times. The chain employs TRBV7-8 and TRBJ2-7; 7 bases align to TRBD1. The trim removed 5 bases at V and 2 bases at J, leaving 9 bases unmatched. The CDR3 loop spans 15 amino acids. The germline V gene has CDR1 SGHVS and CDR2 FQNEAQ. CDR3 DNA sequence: TGTGCCAGCAGCGCCGACTCGGGACAGACCTACGAGCAGTACTTC. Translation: CASSADSGQTYEQYF.